This T cell receptor beta chain was sequenced during a study of T cell repertoires in cytomegalovirus infection (dated by TCRdb to about 2019). About the study as a whole: The HLA type of each donor mattered for the analysis, because public TCR beta signatures pointed to carriage of CMV infection along with the matching HLA type. General conclusions and limits of the study: The ex vivo response was dominated by HLA-C-restricted CMV-specific TCR beta clonotypes, which also provided the single most frequent clonotype in two of eight donors. In both this cohort and an independent roughly 400-donor cohort, the cumulative frequency of public TCR beta family members distinguished carriers of CMV infection plus the relevant HLA type.

The CDR3 holds 15 amino acids from the cysteine to the phenylalanine. Solely the CDR3 DNA is kept, with 45 bases framed from the first base. CDR1 is given as ENHRY and CDR2 as SYGVKD, both from the germline V gene. The trim is 0 bases for V and 3 bases for J, with a gap of 12 bases between the germline ends. Turning to this clonotype: Its antigen remains undetermined. No base quality information exists; no much larger clone differs at one position.

For sequencing, an Illumina HiSeq 1500 was employed. Using fastp at Q25 and MiXCR, TCRdb reprocessed the public reads and kept productive beta chains. Under each unique CDR3 protein, matching rows form one entry showing the most common genes and DNA. This sample lists approximately 550,000 distinct CDR3 sequences; about 17% were detected once. The ten most abundant clones make up under 30% of the sample. This TCR was sampled from a human donor in good health (CMV status not recorded). Some clones in this sample may be carry-over from other donors' samples. The chain is assembled from TRBV10-3 and TRBJ2-7, with no confidently assigned D gene. Specimen: CD8+ T cells from PBMCs. Here is the DNA: TGTGCCATCAGTGAGTCGGGCCGGATGGGCTACGAGCAGTACTTC. The translation is CAISESGRMGYEQYF.